This T cell receptor (beta chain) was obtained from a study of blood T cell repertoires in COVID-19. Study-level information: Spain, Italy and the United States supplied samples that represented acute and convalescent COVID-19. T cells, B-cell-depleted T cells, or PBMCs supplied cDNA or gDNA.

Seattle researchers signed up patients amid active infection and tracked them longitudinally. This clone was seen only once. The CDR3 is 15 residues long. V was cut by 1 base and J by 2 bases, with 10 bases left in between. Germline V gene sequence: CDR1 SGHRS, CDR2 YFSETQ. Libraries were prepared by immunoSEQ multiplex PCR; TCRdb keeps only in-frame clonotypes and omits some of them. The table has some 290,000 clones, roughly 90% seen once. The sample was peripheral blood. The TCR was taken from a woman aged 25 to 45 with COVID-19, enrolled during active disease. The V and J genes are TRBV5-1 and TRBJ1-5; unclear D gene. CDR3 sequence reads: CASSLLGVGNQPQHF. As DNA, the CDR3 is TGCGCCAGCAGCTTGCTGGGAGTGGGCAATCAGCCCCAGCATTTT.